The 27 T cell receptor beta chains in this list originate from one sample, sequenced in a study of blood T cell repertoires in COVID-19. Produced via immunoSEQ multiplex PCR; TCRdb's table is partial and in-frame only. The table records 70,000 to 95,000 clones, roughly nine tenths of them present only once. Sequenced sample: peripheral blood. These receptors all stem from a man aged 50 or older with COVID-19, enrolled during active disease.

V and J are TRBV7-9 and TRBJ2-5; 8 bases match TRBD1. The V segment lost 3 bases and the J segment 4 bases; nucleotides outside the gene matches: 4. The CDR3 is made up of 14 amino acids. The germline CDR1 and CDR2 sequences are SEHNR and FQNEAQ (reference sequence). CDR3 DNA sequence: TGTGCCAGCAGCTTGACAGGGGAAGGAGAGACCCAGTACTTC. It encodes CASSLTGEGETQYF.

The J gene is TRBJ1-4, the V gene TRBV7-2, with TRBD1 matching 7 bases. Unmatched junction bases numbered 6, after V lost 4 bases and J lost 4 bases. The V gene's germline CDR1 is SGHTA and CDR2 FQGNSA. The CDR3 loop spans 15 amino acids. The CDR3 bases are TGTGCCAGCAGCTCTCGACAGGGAGGTAATGAAAAACTGTTTTTT. Translation gives CASSSRQGGNEKLFF.

This clone was seen a handful of times. The chain couples TRBV5-1 to TRBJ1-6; 8 bases fit TRBD1. CDR1 and CDR2 from the germline V gene are SGHRS and YFSETQ. The CDR3 is made up of 15 amino acids. The junction had 7 bases not matched to a gene; V was cut back by 2 bases and J by 9 bases. The CDR3 sequence is CASSLWGTGGSPLHF. DNA for the CDR3: TGCGCCAGCAGCTTATGGGGGACAGGAGGTTCACCCCTCCACTTT.

V usage is TRBV9 and J usage is TRBJ1-3; D unclear. This CDR3 has 16 residues. Trimming cost V 0 bases and J 3 bases, with 13 bases left between them. Per the germline V gene, CDR1 is SGDLS and CDR2 is YYNGEE. Written as DNA, the CDR3 is TGTGCCAGCAGCGTAGCCAAGACACACGGTGGAAACACCATATATTTT. Its translation: CASSVAKTHGGNTIYF.

The CDR3 region is CASSAGGDRFGSPLHF. The CDR3 nucleotides are TGTGCCAGCAGCGCCGGGGGGGATCGCTTCGGATCACCCCTCCACTTT. The chain has TRBV6-2 or TRBV6-3 and TRBJ1-6; weak D call: TRBD1 (5 bases). V gave up 6 bases and J gave up 10 bases, with 22 bases separating them. From germline, CDR1 is MNHEY and CDR2 SVGEGT. There are 16 residues in the CDR3.

A remark on this clone: The junction differs from germline at one of its ends, possibly a read error. The chain links TRBV3-1 (or the pseudogene TRBV3-2) to TRBJ2-7; D is possibly TRBD2 (5 bases). There are 13 residues in the CDR3. Per germline, CDR1 LGHDT and CDR2 YNNKEL (reference sequence). CDR3 nucleotides: TGTGCCAGCAGCCAAGATACCCTGGCGGGTCCTCACTTC. This encodes CASSQDTLAGPHF.

V gene TRBV9 combines with J gene TRBJ1-5; 9 positions match TRBD1. The CDR3 length is 15 residues. Germline lookup yields CDR1 SGDLS and CDR2 YYNGEE. V trimming: 3 bases; J trimming: 4 bases; junction bases outside the gene matches: 5. CDR3 sequence (DNA): TGTGCCAGCAGCGGCGGACAGGGGACAAATCAGCCCCAGCATTTT. This encodes CASSGGQGTNQPQHF.

This chain joins TRBV7-3 and TRBJ1-2; 10 bases align to TRBD1. V was clipped by 0 bases and J by 8 bases; unmatched bases: 6. This CDR3 has 15 residues. Germline lookup yields CDR1 SGHTA and CDR2 FQGTGA. The CDR3 loop reads CASSLTSGTGEGYTF. As DNA, the CDR3 is TGTGCCAGCAGCTTAACGTCCGGGACAGGGGAAGGCTACACCTTC.

CDR3 sequence: CASSTRTREYEQYF. For the CDR3, the DNA is TGTGCCAGTAGCACCAGGACCCGGGAGTACGAGCAGTACTTC. The rearrangement joins TRBV11-2 to TRBJ2-7; possible D gene TRBD2, 6 bases. V was cut by 9 bases and J by 4 bases, with 19 bases left in between. CDR1 is SGHAT and CDR2 is FQNNGV in the germline V gene. The CDR3 consists of 14 residues.

The rearrangement links TRBV6-5 to TRBJ1-1, with 8 bases fitting TRBD1. J was trimmed by 1 base and V by 4 bases; bases with no gene match: 8. The length of the CDR3 is 16 residues. In germline, CDR1 is MNHEY, CDR2 SVGAGI. CDR3 nucleotides: TGTGCCAGCAGTTCCCGCCGGACAGGGACGAACACTGAAGCTTTCTTT. As protein: CASSSRRTGTNTEAFF.

This clone has just one count. This chain uses TRBV29-1 with TRBJ2-3; 12 bases agree with TRBD1. CDR3 length: 15 amino acids. V gave up 6 bases and J gave up 4 bases; unmatched junction bases: 8. CDR1 SQVTM and CDR2 ANQGSEA come from the germline V gene. The CDR3, as DNA: TGCAGCGTCCGGGGACAGGGGGCTAATGCAGATACGCAGTATTTT. Amino acid sequence: CSVRGQGANADTQYF.

The V gene is TRBV6-2 or TRBV6-3, the J gene TRBJ1-5; TRBD1 aligns across 7 bases. The V segment lost 4 bases and the J segment 6 bases; nucleotides outside the gene matches: 12. The CDR3 consists of 16 residues. Germline V lookup: CDR1 MNHEY, CDR2 SVGEGT. The CDR3 DNA sequence: TGTGCCAGCAGTTCCGCTCGACAGGGAAGGGCTCAGCCCCAGCATTTT. Its protein product is CASSSARQGRAQPQHF.

The chain couples TRBV7-2 to TRBJ2-1, with TRBD2 matching over 8 bases. J gave up 1 base and V 5 bases, and 7 bases lay outside the gene matches. In germline, CDR1 is SGHTA, CDR2 FQGNSA. The CDR3 runs to 16 residues. The CDR3 spells CASSPGTRLSYNEQFF. The DNA for the CDR3 is TGTGCCAGCAGCCCCGGGACTAGATTATCCTACAATGAGCAGTTCTTC.

The rearrangement uses TRBV5-5 and TRBJ2-1; weak D call: TRBD2 (6 bases). The germline V gene encodes CDR1 SGHKS and CDR2 YYEKEE (reference sequence). CDR3 length: 12 residues. V lost 4 bases, J lost 10 bases, and 12 bases lay in between. This CDR3 reads CASSLGGSEQFF. In DNA, the CDR3 is TGTGCCAGCAGCCTCGGAGGGTCGGAGCAGTTCTTC.

The count of this clone is one. The rearrangement links TRBV11-3 to TRBJ2-1; D perhaps matches TRBD1 (6 bases). V gave up 3 bases and J gave up 5 bases, with 14 bases separating them. CDR1 is SGHNT, CDR2 YENEEA, per germline. This CDR3 comprises 15 residues. DNA for the CDR3: TGTGCCAGCAGCTTCGACAGGTTAGGGAACAATGAGCAGTTCTTC. Amino acid sequence: CASSFDRLGNNEQFF.

The CDR3 region has the DNA TGTGCCAGCAGTTACTCGATCGGGTTCACTGAAGCTTTCTTT. Encoded protein: CASSYSIGFTEAFF. The gene calls are TRBV6-5 and TRBJ1-1; D is ambiguous. Trimming cost V 0 bases and J 4 bases, with 9 bases left between them. The V gene's germline CDR1 is MNHEY and CDR2 SVGAGI. The CDR3 consists of 14 residues.

The J gene is TRBJ2-1, the V gene TRBV28, with 7 bases that match TRBD1. The CDR3 consists of 14 residues. The germline V gene encodes CDR1 MDHEN and CDR2 SYDVKM. J was trimmed by 3 bases and V by 5 bases; bases with no gene match: 4. The CDR3 protein is CASSPGQIYNEQFF. In nucleotides, the CDR3 is TGTGCCAGCAGTCCGGGACAGATCTACAATGAGCAGTTCTTC.

The CDR3 bases are TGTGCCAGTAGTATAGACGGGACAGCAATGAACACTGAAGCTTTCTTT. Protein: CASSIDGTAMNTEAFF. The rearrangement joins TRBV19 to TRBJ1-1, with 7 bases identical to TRBD1. V lost 0 bases to trimming and J lost 0 bases; unmatched junction nucleotides: 4. The germline CDR1 and CDR2 sequences are LNHDA and SQIVND (reference sequence). This CDR3 spans 16 amino acids.

The V call is TRBV14, the J call TRBJ1-3, with D possibly matching TRBD1 (6 bases). The CDR3 covers 14 residues. V gave up 4 bases and J gave up 5 bases, with 12 bases separating them. Germline V CDR1 and CDR2: SGHDN, FVKESK. The CDR3, as DNA: TGTGCCAGCAGCCCACATCAGGGGCGAAACACCATATATTTT. The encoded protein is CASSPHQGRNTIYF.

This chain uses TRBV25-1 with TRBJ2-2; perhaps TRBD1 as D (5 bases). CDR1 and CDR2 from the germline V gene are MGHDK and SYGVNS. The CDR3 loop spans 17 amino acids. Trimming stripped 1 base from V and 1 base from J, with 13 bases between. The DNA for the CDR3 is TGTGCCAGCAGTGAATCCCTATATGGACAGAACACCGGGGAGCTGTTTTTT. Amino acid sequence: CASSESLYGQNTGELFF.

The chain links TRBV11-1 to TRBJ2-6, with D possibly being TRBD1 (5 bases). The CDR3 totals 15 residues. Germline V CDR1 and CDR2: SGHAT, FQDESV (reference sequence). V was clipped by 5 bases and J by 1 base, with 9 bases between them. Here the CDR3 DNA reads TGTGCCAGCAGCCAGGGTGGGTCTGGGGCCAACGTCCTGACTTTC. Its translation: CASSQGGSGANVLTF.

This chain uses TRBV27 with TRBJ2-2; 8 positions agree with TRBD1. Germline V gene sequence: CDR1 MNHEY, CDR2 SMNVEV (reference sequence). The CDR3 is made up of 14 amino acids. V lost 7 bases, J lost 1 base, and 2 bases stayed unmatched. The CDR3 spells CASIGTGNTGELFF. CDR3 nucleotides: TGTGCCAGCATTGGGACAGGGAACACCGGGGAGCTGTTTTTT.

The rearrangement links TRBV3-1 (or the pseudogene TRBV3-2) to TRBJ1-2; unclear D gene. From germline, CDR1 is LGHDT and CDR2 YNNKEL (reference sequence). The V end lost 0 bases, the J end lost 8 bases, and 13 bases lay between the germline ends. This CDR3 is 14 amino acids long. The CDR3 DNA sequence: TGTGCCAGCAGCCAAGAACTAAGTTTTGGGGGCTACACCTTC. Its translation is CASSQELSFGGYTF.

The gene calls are TRBV15 and TRBJ1-2, with D perhaps TRBD1 (5 bases). The germline CDR1 and CDR2 sequences are LNHNV and YYDKDF (reference sequence). The CDR3 totals 15 residues. V lost 0 bases and J 6 bases, leaving 14 bases between the germline ends. The CDR3 here is CATSRERRVTNGYTF. CDR3 coding DNA: TGTGCCACCAGCAGAGAACGCAGGGTAACGAATGGCTACACCTTC.

The chain employs TRBV27 and TRBJ2-2; TRBD2 is a possible D gene (5 bases). The V gene's germline CDR1 is MNHEY and CDR2 SMNVEV (reference sequence). Trimming shortened V by 5 bases and J by 5 bases, and 18 bases separated the two germline ends. The CDR3 has 16 residues. The CDR3 DNA reads TGTGCCAGCAGTCCTCCCGGGGAATCCCATACCGGGGAGCTGTTTTTT. Its protein is CASSPPGESHTGELFF.

This chain uses TRBV12-3 or TRBV12-4 with TRBJ1-5, with D unclear. The CDR3 is 13 amino acids. Between the trimmed V and J ends, which lost 5 bases and 0 bases, there was a span of 5 bases. In nucleotides, the CDR3 is TGTGCCAGCAGTGAGGTTAGCAATCAGCCCCAGCATTTT. Amino acid sequence: CASSEVSNQPQHF.

This chain links TRBV25-1 with TRBJ2-7; TRBD1 aligns across 7 bases. CDR1 and CDR2 from the germline V gene are MGHDK and SYGVNS. CDR3 length equals 13 residues. V trimming: 6 bases; J trimming: 3 bases; junction bases outside the gene matches: 5. The CDR3 protein is CASSLDRDYEQYF. CDR3 sequence (DNA): TGTGCCAGCAGCCTCGACAGGGACTACGAGCAGTACTTC.